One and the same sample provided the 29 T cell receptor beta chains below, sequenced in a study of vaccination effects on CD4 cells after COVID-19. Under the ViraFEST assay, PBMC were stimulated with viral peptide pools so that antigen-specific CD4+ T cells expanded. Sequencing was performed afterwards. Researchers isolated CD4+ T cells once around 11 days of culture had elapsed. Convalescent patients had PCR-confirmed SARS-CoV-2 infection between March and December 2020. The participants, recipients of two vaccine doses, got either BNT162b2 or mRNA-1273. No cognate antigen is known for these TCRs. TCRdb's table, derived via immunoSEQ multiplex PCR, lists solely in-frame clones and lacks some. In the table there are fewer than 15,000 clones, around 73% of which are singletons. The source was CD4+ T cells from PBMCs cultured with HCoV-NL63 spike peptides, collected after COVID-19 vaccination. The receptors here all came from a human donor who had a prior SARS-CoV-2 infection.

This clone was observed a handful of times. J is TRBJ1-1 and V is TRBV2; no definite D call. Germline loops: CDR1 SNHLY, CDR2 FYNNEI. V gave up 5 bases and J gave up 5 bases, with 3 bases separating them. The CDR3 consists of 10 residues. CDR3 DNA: TGTGCCAGCAGTCTTACTGAAGCTTTCTTT. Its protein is CASSLTEAFF.

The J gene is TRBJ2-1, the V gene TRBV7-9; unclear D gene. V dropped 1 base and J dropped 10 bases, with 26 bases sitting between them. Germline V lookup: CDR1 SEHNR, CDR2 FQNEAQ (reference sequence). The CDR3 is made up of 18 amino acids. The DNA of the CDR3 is TGTGCCAGCAGCTTAGGTCGATATGGGAATAGAGATAGTCAGGAGCAGTTCTTC. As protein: CASSLGRYGNRDSQEQFF. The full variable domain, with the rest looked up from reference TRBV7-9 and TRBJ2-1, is DTGVSQNPRHKITKRGQNVTFRCDPISEHNRLYWYRQTLGQGPEFLTYFQNEAQLEKSRLLSDRFSAERPKGSFSTLEIQRTEQGDSAMYLCASSLGRYGNRDSQEQFFGPGTRLTVL.

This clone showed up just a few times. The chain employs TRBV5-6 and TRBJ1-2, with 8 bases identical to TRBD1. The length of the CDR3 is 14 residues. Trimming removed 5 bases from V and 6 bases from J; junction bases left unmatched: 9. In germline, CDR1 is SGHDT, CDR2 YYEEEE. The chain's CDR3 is CASRETGVMNGYTF. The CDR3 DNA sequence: TGTGCCAGCAGGGAGACAGGGGTGATGAATGGCTACACCTTC.

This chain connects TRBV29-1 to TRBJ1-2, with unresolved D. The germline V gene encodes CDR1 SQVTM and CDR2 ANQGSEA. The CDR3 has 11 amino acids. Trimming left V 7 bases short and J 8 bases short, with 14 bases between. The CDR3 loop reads CSAALGLGYTF. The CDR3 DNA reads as TGCAGCGCAGCCCTTGGGTTGGGCTACACCTTC.

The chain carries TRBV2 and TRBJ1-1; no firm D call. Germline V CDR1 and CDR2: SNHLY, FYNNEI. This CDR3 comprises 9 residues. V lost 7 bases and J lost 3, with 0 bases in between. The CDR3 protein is CASNTEAFF. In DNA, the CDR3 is TGTGCCAGCAACACTGAAGCTTTCTTT.

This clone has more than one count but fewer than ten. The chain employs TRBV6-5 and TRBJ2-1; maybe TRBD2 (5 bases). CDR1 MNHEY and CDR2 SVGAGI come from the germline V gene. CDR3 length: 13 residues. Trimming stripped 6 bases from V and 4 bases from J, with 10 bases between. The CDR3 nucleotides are TGTGCCAGCAGCAGGACTGATTACAATGAGCAGTTCTTC. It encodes CASSRTDYNEQFF.

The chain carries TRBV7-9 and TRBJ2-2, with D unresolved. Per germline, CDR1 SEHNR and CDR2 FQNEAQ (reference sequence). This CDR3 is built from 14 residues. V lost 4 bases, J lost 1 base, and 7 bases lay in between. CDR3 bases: TGTGCCAGCAGCTCGACGGAGAACACCGGGGAGCTGTTTTTT. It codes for CASSSTENTGELFF.

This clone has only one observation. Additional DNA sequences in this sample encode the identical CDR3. The DNA for the CDR3 is TGTGCCAGCAGTGTCCAAGAGACCCAGTACTTC. Its protein product is CASSVQETQYF. V usage is TRBV2 and J usage is TRBJ2-5; D ambiguous. This CDR3 contains 11 residues. V was trimmed by 4 bases and J by 1 base, leaving 1 base between them. CDR1 is SNHLY, CDR2 FYNNEI, per germline.

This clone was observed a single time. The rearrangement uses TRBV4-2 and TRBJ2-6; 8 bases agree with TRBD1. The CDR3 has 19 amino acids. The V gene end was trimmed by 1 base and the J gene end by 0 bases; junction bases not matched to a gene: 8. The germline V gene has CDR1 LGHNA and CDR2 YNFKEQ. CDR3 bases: TGTGCCAGCAGCCAAGTCAGTACAGGGGGATTCTCTGGGGCCAACGTCCTGACTTTC. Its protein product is CASSQVSTGGFSGANVLTF.

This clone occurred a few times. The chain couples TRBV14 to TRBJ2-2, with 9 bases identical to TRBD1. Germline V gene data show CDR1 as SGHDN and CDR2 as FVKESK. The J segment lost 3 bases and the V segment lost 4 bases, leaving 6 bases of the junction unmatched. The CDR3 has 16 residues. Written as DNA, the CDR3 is TGTGCCAGCAGCCCACGGACAGGGGTGGACACCGGGGAGCTGTTTTTT. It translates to CASSPRTGVDTGELFF. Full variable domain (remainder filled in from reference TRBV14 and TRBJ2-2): EAGVTQFPSHSVIEKGQTVTLRCDPISGHDNLYWYRRVMGKEIKFLLHFVKESKQDESGMPNNRFLAERTGGTYSTLKVQPAELEDSGVYFCASSPRTGVDTGELFFGEGSRLTVL.

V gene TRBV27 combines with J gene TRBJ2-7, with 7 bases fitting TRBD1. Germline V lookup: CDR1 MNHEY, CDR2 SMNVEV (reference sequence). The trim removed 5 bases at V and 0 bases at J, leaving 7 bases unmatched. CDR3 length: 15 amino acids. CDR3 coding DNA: TGTGCCAGCAGTCCCTACGGGACAGTCTCCTACGAGCAGTACTTC. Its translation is CASSPYGTVSYEQYF.

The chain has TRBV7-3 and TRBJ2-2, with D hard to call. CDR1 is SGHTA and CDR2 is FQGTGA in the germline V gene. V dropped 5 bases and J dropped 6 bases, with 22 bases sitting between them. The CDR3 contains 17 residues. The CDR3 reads CASSGPTSTGGAGELFF. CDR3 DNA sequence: TGTGCCAGCAGCGGCCCCACCTCGACCGGTGGTGCCGGGGAGCTGTTTTTT.

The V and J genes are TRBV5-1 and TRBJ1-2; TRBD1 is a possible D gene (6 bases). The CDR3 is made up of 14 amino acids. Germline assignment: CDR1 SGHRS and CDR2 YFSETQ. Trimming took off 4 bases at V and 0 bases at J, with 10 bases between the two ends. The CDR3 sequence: CASSRTEANYGYTF. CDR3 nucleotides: TGCGCCAGCAGCCGGACAGAAGCTAACTATGGCTACACCTTC.

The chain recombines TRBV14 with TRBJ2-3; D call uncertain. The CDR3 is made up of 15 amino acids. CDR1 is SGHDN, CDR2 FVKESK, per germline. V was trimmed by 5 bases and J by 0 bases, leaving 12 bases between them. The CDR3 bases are TGTGCCAGCAGCTTGGGTCCGACTAGCACAGATACGCAGTATTTT. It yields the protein CASSLGPTSTDTQYF.

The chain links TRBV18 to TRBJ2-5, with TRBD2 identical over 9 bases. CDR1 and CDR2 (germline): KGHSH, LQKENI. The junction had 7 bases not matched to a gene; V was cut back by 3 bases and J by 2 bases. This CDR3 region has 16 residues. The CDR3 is CASSPLPGLAQETQYF. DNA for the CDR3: TGTGCCAGCTCACCGCTTCCGGGACTAGCTCAAGAGACCCAGTACTTC.

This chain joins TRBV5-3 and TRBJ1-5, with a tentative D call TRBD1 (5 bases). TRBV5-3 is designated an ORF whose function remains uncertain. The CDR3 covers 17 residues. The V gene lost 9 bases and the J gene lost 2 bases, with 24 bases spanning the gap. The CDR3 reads CATRSPSQGTGNQPQHF. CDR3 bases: TGTGCCACCCGGTCGCCTTCCCAAGGGACGGGCAATCAGCCCCAGCATTTT.

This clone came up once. CDR3 region: CASKATGLGVNQPQHF. CDR3 bases: TGTGCCAGCAAGGCGACAGGGTTAGGTGTTAATCAGCCCCAGCATTTT. The chain has TRBV18 and TRBJ1-5; 7 positions match TRBD1. J was trimmed by 4 bases and V by 8 bases; bases with no gene match: 14. CDR3 length equals 16 residues. From germline, CDR1 is KGHSH and CDR2 LQKENI.

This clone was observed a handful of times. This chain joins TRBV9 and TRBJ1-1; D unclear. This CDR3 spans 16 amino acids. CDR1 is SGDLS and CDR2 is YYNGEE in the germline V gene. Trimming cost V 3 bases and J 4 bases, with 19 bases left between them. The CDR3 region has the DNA TGTGCCAGCAGCGGGTGGGATCGGCGTGGTGGCACTGAAGCTTTCTTT. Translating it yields CASSGWDRRGGTEAFF. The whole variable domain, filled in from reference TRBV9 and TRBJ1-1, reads DSGVTQTPKHLITATGQRVTLRCSPRSGDLSVYWYQQSLDQGLQFLIQYYNGEERAKGNILERFSAQQFPDLHSELNLSSLELGDSALYFCASSGWDRRGGTEAFFGQGTRLTVV.

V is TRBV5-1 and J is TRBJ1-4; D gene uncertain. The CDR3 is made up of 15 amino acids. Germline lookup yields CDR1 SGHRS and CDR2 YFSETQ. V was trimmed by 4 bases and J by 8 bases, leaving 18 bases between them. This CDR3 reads CASSDRLNSGEKLFF. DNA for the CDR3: TGCGCCAGCAGCGATCGACTGAACTCTGGCGAAAAACTGTTTTTT.

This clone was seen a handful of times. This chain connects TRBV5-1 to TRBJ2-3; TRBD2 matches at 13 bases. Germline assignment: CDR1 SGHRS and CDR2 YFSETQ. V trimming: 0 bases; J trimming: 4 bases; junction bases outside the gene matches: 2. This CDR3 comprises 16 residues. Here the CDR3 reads CASSLETSGGADTQYF. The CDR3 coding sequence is TGCGCCAGCAGCTTGGAAACTAGCGGGGGGGCAGATACGCAGTATTTT.

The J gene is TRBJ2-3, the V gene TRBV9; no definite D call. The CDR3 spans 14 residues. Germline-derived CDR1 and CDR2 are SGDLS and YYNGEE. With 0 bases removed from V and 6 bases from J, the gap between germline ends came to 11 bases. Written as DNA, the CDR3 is TGTGCCAGCAGCGTAGGGGTCCTCTCGGATACGCAGTATTTT. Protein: CASSVGVLSDTQYF.

CDR3 region: CASSSPTLPLGRQYF. The CDR3 coding sequence is TGTGCCAGCAGCTCCCCCACGTTACCCCTAGGTCGGCAGTACTTC. The genes are TRBV5-5 and TRBJ2-7; the D is unclear. The CDR3 is made up of 15 amino acids. Germline V gene sequence: CDR1 SGHKS, CDR2 YYEKEE (reference sequence). Trimming stripped 3 bases from V and 9 bases from J, with 22 bases between. Complete variable domain (other parts from reference TRBV5-5 and TRBJ2-7): DAGVTQSPTHLIKTRGQQVTLRCSPISGHKSVSWYQQVLGQGPQFIFQYYEKEERGRGNFPDRFSARQFPNYSSELNVNALLLGDSALYLCASSSPTLPLGRQYFGPGTRLTVT.

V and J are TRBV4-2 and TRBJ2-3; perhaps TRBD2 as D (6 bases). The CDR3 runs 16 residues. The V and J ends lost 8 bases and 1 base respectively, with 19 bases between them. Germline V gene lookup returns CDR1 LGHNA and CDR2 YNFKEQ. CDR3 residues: CASENEVGGGTDTQYF. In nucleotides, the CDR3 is TGTGCCAGCGAAAATGAGGTGGGCGGGGGCACAGATACGCAGTATTTT.

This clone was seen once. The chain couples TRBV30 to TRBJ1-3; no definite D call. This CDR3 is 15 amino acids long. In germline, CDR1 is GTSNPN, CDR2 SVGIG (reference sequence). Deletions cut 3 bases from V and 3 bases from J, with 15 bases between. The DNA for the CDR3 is TGTGCCTGGAGGGCCTCGTGGAACTTTGGAAACACCATATATTTT. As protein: CAWRASWNFGNTIYF. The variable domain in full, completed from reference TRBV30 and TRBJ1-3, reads SQTIHQWPATLVQPVGSPLSLECTVEGTSNPNLYWYRQAAGRGLQLLFYSVGIGQISSEVPQNLSASRPQDRQFILSSKKLLLSDSGFYLCAWRASWNFGNTIYFGEGSWLTVV.

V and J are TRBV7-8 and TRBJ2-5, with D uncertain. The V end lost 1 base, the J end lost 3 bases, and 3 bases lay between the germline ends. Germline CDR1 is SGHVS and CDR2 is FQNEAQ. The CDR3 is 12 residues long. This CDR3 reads CASSLGKETQYF. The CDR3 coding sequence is TGTGCCAGCAGCTTAGGCAAAGAGACCCAGTACTTC.

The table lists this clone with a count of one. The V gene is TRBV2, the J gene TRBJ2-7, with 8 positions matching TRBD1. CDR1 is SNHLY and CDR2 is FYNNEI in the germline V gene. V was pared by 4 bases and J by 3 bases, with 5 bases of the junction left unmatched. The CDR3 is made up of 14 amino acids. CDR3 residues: CASSVYGQGYEQYF. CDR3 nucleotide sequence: TGTGCCAGCAGTGTGTACGGACAGGGCTACGAGCAGTACTTC.

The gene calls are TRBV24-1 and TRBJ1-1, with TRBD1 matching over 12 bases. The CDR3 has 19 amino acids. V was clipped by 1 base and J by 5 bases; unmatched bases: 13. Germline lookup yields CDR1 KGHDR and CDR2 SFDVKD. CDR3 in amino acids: CATSDLRDRGQLPRTEAFF. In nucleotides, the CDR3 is TGTGCCACCAGTGATTTAAGGGACAGGGGGCAGCTGCCGAGGACTGAAGCTTTCTTT.

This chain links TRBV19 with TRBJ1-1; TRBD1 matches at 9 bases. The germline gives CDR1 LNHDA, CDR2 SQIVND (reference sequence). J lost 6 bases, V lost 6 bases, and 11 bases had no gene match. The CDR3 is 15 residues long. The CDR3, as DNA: TGTGCCAGTAGAACAACCGGGACAGGGTTATCTGAAGCTTTCTTT. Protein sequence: CASRTTGTGLSEAFF. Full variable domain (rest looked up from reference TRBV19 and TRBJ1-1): DGGITQSPKYLFRKEGQNVTLSCEQNLNHDAMYWYRQDPGQGLRLIYYSQIVNDFQKGDIAEGYSVSREKKESFPLTVTSAQKNPTAFYLCASRTTGTGLSEAFFGQGTRLTVV.

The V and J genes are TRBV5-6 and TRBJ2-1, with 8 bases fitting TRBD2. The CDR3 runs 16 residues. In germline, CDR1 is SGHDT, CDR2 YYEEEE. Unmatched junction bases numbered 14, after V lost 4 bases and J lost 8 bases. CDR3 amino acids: CASSRGTRGEFYEQFF. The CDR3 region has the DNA TGTGCCAGCAGCCGTGGAACGCGGGGGGAGTTCTATGAGCAGTTCTTC. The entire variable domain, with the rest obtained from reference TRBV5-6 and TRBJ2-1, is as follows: DAGVTQSPTHLIKTRGQQVTLRCSPKSGHDTVSWYQQALGQGPQFIFQYYEEEERQRGNFPDRFSGHQFPNYSSELNVNALLLGDSALYLCASSRGTRGEFYEQFFGPGTRLTVL.